The 3 T cell receptor beta chains in this list originate from one sample, sequenced in a study of blood T cells in healthy people across ages. PCR was performed a second time for about 6 to 12 cycles using a sample-barcoded 5' primer and a J-beta primer mix. One entry per CDR3 protein results from TCRdb running MiXCR on the 5' RACE reads. The table has roughly 1.4 million distinct CDR3 sequences, roughly 64% seen once. Sequenced sample: blood. These receptors originate from a man aged 18-30 years in good health.

This clonotype was seen a few times. This chain uses TRBV6-6 with TRBJ2-7; D ambiguous. Germline V gives CDR1 MNHNY, CDR2 SVGAGI (reference sequence). V lost 3 bases and J 1 base, leaving 7 bases between the germline ends. The CDR3 contains 13 residues. The CDR3 bases are TGTGCCAGCAGTTATCGCCAATCCTACGAGCAGTACTTC. It codes for CASSYRQSYEQYF.

The chain links TRBV5-1 to TRBJ2-7; 12 bases fit TRBD2. The CDR3 loop spans 16 amino acids. Trimming cost V 3 bases and J 7 bases; bases outside gene matches: 11. The germline V gene has CDR1 SGHRS and CDR2 YFSETQ. CDR3 nucleotides: TGCGCCAGCAGCTCCTGGACTAGCGGGATATCGCAAGAGCAGTACTTC. It yields the protein CASSSWTSGISQEQYF.

The V gene is TRBV7-9, the J gene TRBJ2-7, with D perhaps being TRBD1 or TRBD2 (6 bases each). With 4 bases removed from V and 6 bases from J, the gap between germline ends came to 16 bases. Germline V gives CDR1 SEHNR, CDR2 FQNEAQ (reference sequence). The CDR3 is 14 residues long. The DNA for the CDR3 is TGTGCCAGCAGCTCCCAGACAGGAGGGGCCGAGCAGTACTTC. Its protein product is CASSSQTGGAEQYF. The whole variable domain, filled in from reference TRBV7-9 and TRBJ2-7, reads DTGVSQNPRHKITKRGQNVTFRCDPISEHNRLYWYRQTLGQGPEFLTYFQNEAQLEKSRLLSDRFSAERPKGSFSTLEIQRTEQGDSAMYLCASSSQTGGAEQYFGPGTRLTVT.